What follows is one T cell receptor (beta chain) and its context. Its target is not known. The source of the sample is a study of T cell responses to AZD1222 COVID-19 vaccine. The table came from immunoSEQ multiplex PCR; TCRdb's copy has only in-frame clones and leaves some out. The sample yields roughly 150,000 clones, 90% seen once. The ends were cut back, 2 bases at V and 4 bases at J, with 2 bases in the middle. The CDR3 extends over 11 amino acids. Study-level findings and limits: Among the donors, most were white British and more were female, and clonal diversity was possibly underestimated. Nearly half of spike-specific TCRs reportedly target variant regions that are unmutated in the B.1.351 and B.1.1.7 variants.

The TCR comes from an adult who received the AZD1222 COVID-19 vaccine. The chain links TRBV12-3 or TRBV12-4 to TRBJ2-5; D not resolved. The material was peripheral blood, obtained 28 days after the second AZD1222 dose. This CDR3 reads CASSLRETQYF. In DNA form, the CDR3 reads TGTGCCAGCAGTTTACGAGAGACCCAGTACTTC.